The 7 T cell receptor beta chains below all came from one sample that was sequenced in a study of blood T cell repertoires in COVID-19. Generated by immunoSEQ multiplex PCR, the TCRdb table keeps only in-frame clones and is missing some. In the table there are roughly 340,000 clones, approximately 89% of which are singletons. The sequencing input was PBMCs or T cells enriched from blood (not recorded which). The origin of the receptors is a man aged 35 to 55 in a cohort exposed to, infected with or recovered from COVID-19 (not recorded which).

The CDR3 sequence is CSVLERQETQYF. As DNA, the CDR3 is TGCAGCGTTCTGGAGAGGCAAGAGACCCAGTACTTC. The J gene is TRBJ2-5, the V gene TRBV29-1; no clear D. Germline V gene sequence: CDR1 SQVTM, CDR2 ANQGSEA. The length of the CDR3 is 12 residues. V lost 5 bases to trimming and J lost 2 bases, with 9 bases between them.

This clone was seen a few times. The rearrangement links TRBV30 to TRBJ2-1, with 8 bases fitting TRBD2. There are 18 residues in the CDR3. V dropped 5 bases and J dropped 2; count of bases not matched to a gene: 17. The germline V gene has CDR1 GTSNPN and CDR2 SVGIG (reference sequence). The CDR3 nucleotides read TGTGCCTGGGGAGGACTAGCATCAACAAGGAGGACCTACAATGAGCAGTTCTTC. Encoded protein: CAWGGLASTRRTYNEQFF.

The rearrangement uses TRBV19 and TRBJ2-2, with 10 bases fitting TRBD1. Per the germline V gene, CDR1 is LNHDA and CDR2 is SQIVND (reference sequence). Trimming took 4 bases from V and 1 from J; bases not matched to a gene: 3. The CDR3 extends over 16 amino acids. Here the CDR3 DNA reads TGTGCCAGTAGTAAAGACAGGGGGCTGAACACCGGGGAGCTGTTTTTT. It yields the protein CASSKDRGLNTGELFF.

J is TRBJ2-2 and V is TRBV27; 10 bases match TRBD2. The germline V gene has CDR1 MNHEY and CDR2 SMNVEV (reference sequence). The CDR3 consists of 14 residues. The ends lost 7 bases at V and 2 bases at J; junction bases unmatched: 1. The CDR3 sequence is CASTSGSNTGELFF. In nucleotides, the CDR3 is TGTGCCAGCACTAGCGGGAGTAACACCGGGGAGCTGTTTTTT.

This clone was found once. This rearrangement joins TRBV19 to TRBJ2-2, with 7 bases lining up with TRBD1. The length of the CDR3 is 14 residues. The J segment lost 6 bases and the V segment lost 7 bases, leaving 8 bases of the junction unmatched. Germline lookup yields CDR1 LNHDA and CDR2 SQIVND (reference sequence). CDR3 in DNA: TGTGCCAGTACCCGGGATCAGGGGGCCGGGGAGCTGTTTTTT. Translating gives CASTRDQGAGELFF.

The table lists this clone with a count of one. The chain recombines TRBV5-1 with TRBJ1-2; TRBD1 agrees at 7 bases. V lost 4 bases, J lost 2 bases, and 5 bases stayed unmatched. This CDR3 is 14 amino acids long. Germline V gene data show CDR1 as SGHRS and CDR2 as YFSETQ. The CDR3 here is CASSLGDRNYGYTF. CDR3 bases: TGCGCCAGCAGCCTTGGGGACAGAAACTATGGCTACACCTTC.

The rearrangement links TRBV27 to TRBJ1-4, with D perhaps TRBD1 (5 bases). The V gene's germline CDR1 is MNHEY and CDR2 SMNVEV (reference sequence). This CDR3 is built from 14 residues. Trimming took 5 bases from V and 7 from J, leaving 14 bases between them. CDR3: CASSLPGRGEKLFF. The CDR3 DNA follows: TGTGCCAGCAGTCTCCCTGGGAGGGGTGAAAAACTGTTTTTT.